The next 18 T cell receptor beta chains were all read from a single sample in a study of shared clonotypes between healthy human individuals. Data came from immunoSEQ multiplex PCR; TCRdb stores just in-frame clones and leaves some out. The sample includes over a million clones, around 75% of them seen just once. Specimen: memory CD4+ T cells sorted from blood. Stated subset: CD45RA-negative fraction. Receptor source: a man aged 18 to 29 in good health.

Here the CDR3 reads CASSPTGTAYEQYF. The DNA of the CDR3 is TGTGCCAGCAGCCCTACAGGGACAGCCTACGAGCAGTACTTC. The chain employs TRBV5-6 and TRBJ2-7, with 7 bases lining up with TRBD1. CDR1 is SGHDT, CDR2 YYEEEE, per germline. V shed 4 bases and J 2 bases; nucleotides not matched to a gene: 6. The CDR3 consists of 14 residues.

V and J are TRBV28 and TRBJ1-5, with 8 bases identical to TRBD1. This CDR3 is built from 15 residues. Germline CDR1 MDHEN, CDR2 SYDVKM. J was trimmed by 5 bases and V by 6 bases; bases with no gene match: 9. The DNA for the CDR3 is TGTGCCAGCAGCGTCGGGGGGACAGGATATCAGCCCCAGCATTTT. Its translation is CASSVGGTGYQPQHF. Drawing the rest from reference TRBV28 and TRBJ1-5, the complete variable domain is DVKVTQSSRYLVKRTGEKVFLECVQDMDHENMFWYRQDPGLGLRLIYFSYDVKMKEKGDIPEGYSVSREKKERFSLILESASTNQTSMYLCASSVGGTGYQPQHFGDGTRLSIL.

DNA for the CDR3: TGTGCCAGCTCCCTCGGCGCGAACACTGAAGCTTTCTTT. Protein: CASSLGANTEAFF. V usage is TRBV18 and J usage is TRBJ1-1, with D uncertain. The CDR3 is 13 residues long. Germline V lookup: CDR1 KGHSH, CDR2 LQKENI. Trimming pared 6 bases from V and 1 base from J, leaving 9 bases between.

This clone was observed many times. The gene calls are TRBV14 and TRBJ2-7, with a possible D match to TRBD1 (6 bases). The germline V gene has CDR1 SGHDN and CDR2 FVKESK. V dropped 0 bases and J dropped 5 bases, with 8 bases sitting between them. The CDR3 covers 13 residues. CDR3 sequence reads: CASSQDAGDEQYF. DNA for the CDR3: TGTGCCAGCAGCCAAGACGCAGGGGACGAGCAGTACTTC.

Concerning this clone: Other DNA sequences in this sample translate to the same CDR3. The V call is TRBV7-2, the J call TRBJ2-7; a possible D gene is TRBD1 (5 bases). This CDR3 comprises 15 residues. The V and J ends lost 0 bases and 0 bases respectively, with 9 bases between them. Germline-derived CDR1 and CDR2 are SGHTA and FQGNSA. The CDR3 sequence: CASSLAGRSSYEQYF. In DNA form, the CDR3 reads TGTGCCAGCAGCTTAGCGGGGCGGAGCTCCTACGAGCAGTACTTC.

The V gene is TRBV30, the J gene TRBJ2-1; D perhaps matches TRBD2 (6 bases). The CDR3 runs to 13 residues. From germline, CDR1 is GTSNPN and CDR2 SVGIG (reference sequence). The ends were cut back, 3 bases at V and 8 bases at J, with 14 bases in the middle. The CDR3 coding sequence is TGTGCCTGGAGGGCGGGGAGCTTCGATGAGCAGTTCTTC. Amino acids: CAWRAGSFDEQFF.

There are a few counts of this clone. The V gene is TRBV29-1, the J gene TRBJ2-1, with D perhaps given as TRBD1 or TRBD2 (5 bases each). CDR1 is SQVTM, CDR2 ANQGSEA, per germline. This CDR3 is 12 amino acids long. Trimming took 7 bases from V and 4 from J, leaving 11 bases between them. CDR3: CSARAGYNEQFF. The CDR3 coding sequence is TGCAGCGCCAGGGCGGGTTACAATGAGCAGTTCTTC.

The CDR3 region has the DNA TGCAGCGTAGGGACACATACCTACGAGCAGTACTTC. Translating gives CSVGTHTYEQYF. The chain uses TRBV29-1 and TRBJ2-5, with a tentative D call TRBD1 (6 bases). The DNA matches TRBJ2-7 better at its end, which makes the J call doubtful. Germline lookup yields CDR1 SQVTM and CDR2 ANQGSEA. The CDR3 spans 12 residues.

The chain is built from TRBV6-5 and TRBJ2-1; either TRBD1 or TRBD2 may supply D (5 bases each). The ends were cut back, 6 bases at V and 6 bases at J, with 15 bases in the middle. This CDR3 comprises 14 residues. The germline V gene encodes CDR1 MNHEY and CDR2 SVGAGI. This CDR3 is CASSRDQRSNEQFF. The CDR3 DNA sequence: TGTGCCAGCAGCCGGGACCAAAGAAGCAATGAGCAGTTCTTC.

The genes are TRBV5-1 and TRBJ2-2; tentatively, D is TRBD2 (6 bases). CDR1 and CDR2 from the germline V gene are SGHRS and YFSETQ. This CDR3 comprises 16 residues. V was pared by 0 bases and J by 5 bases, with 14 bases between. The CDR3 DNA follows: TGCGCCAGCAGCTTGGGTGACAGCGGAGGGACCGGGGAGCTGTTTTTT. This sequence encodes CASSLGDSGGTGELFF.

V usage is TRBV28 and J usage is TRBJ1-2; 8 bases align to TRBD1. This CDR3 spans 15 amino acids. Germline CDR1 and CDR2: MDHEN and SYDVKM. The ends lost 1 base at V and 4 bases at J; junction bases unmatched: 5. The CDR3 loop is CASSLSDRGGYGYTF. CDR3 DNA: TGTGCCAGCAGTTTATCCGACAGGGGCGGCTATGGCTACACCTTC.

The genes are TRBV6-4 and TRBJ2-7, with D perhaps TRBD2 (6 bases). Trimming shortened V by 8 bases and J by 3 bases, and 17 bases separated the two germline ends. Germline V gene data show CDR1 as MRHNA and CDR2 as SNTAGT. This CDR3 region has 14 residues. The CDR3: CASLGERGFYEQYF. The CDR3 DNA follows: TGTGCCAGCCTAGGCGAACGGGGGTTCTACGAGCAGTACTTC.

This chain connects TRBV27 to TRBJ1-5; weak D call: TRBD1 (6 bases). Trimming removed 3 bases at V and 0 bases at J, with 12 bases between. Per germline, CDR1 MNHEY and CDR2 SMNVEV (reference sequence). This CDR3 is built from 16 residues. The CDR3 loop reads CASSLGGAFSNQPQHF. DNA of the CDR3: TGTGCCAGCAGTTTGGGGGGCGCCTTTAGCAATCAGCCCCAGCATTTT.

This rearrangement joins TRBV7-9 to TRBJ2-3, with D tentatively TRBD1 (7 bases). Germline CDR1 is SEHNR and CDR2 is FQNEAQ (reference sequence). The CDR3 contains 19 residues. V dropped 5 bases and J dropped 6 bases, with 30 bases sitting between them. The CDR3 here is CASSDIRKARQGGFDTQYF. The CDR3 nucleotides are TGTGCCAGCAGCGACATCCGAAAGGCCCGACAGGGAGGCTTCGATACGCAGTATTTT.

The gene calls are TRBV28 and TRBJ2-7; tentative D call: TRBD2 (6 bases). CDR1 is MDHEN and CDR2 is SYDVKM in the germline V gene. CDR3 length equals 11 residues. The V and J ends lost 10 bases and 6 bases respectively, with 13 bases between them. The CDR3 region has the DNA TGTGCCACCCTGGGGACTGTCGAGCAGTACTTC. The encoded protein is CATLGTVEQYF.

This clone was seen only once. The CDR3 is CASSLGWALAQETQYF. The CDR3 DNA sequence: TGTGCCAGCAGCTTAGGATGGGCCTTGGCACAAGAGACCCAGTACTTC. The rearrangement joins TRBV11-2 to TRBJ2-5; D unresolved. Looked up from germline, CDR1 is SGHAT and CDR2 is FQNNGV. This CDR3 is 16 amino acids long. Trimming removed 1 base from V and 2 bases from J, with 14 bases in between.

The CDR3 DNA sequence: TGCGCCAGCAGCCAAAGTACAGGGGATAGCAATCAGCCCCAGCATTTT. Translating gives CASSQSTGDSNQPQHF. The rearrangement links TRBV4-1 to TRBJ1-5; 7 bases match TRBD1. CDR3 size: 16 residues. The V segment lost 2 bases and the J segment 0 bases; nucleotides outside the gene matches: 4. CDR1 is MGHRA, CDR2 YSYEKL, per germline.

V gene TRBV10-3 combines with J gene TRBJ1-1; D is unresolved. Germline CDR1 and CDR2: ENHRY and SYGVKD. The CDR3 consists of 14 residues. Between the trimmed V and J ends, which lost 3 bases and 0 bases, there was a span of 8 bases. CDR3 sequence: CAISDRQMNTEAFF. The CDR3 bases are TGTGCCATCAGTGACCGTCAGATGAACACTGAAGCTTTCTTT.